The 16 T cell receptor beta chains reported below all come from one sample, sequenced in a study of CD8+ T cells in alopecia areata. Investigators isolated RNA and reverse transcribed it into cDNA to act as the sequencing template. Method: immunoSEQ multiplex PCR; TCRdb's copy keeps in-frame clones and lacks some. The data show about 110,000 clones, with approximately 63% seen just once and under 25% held by the top ten. Sequencing input: CD8+ T cells sorted from blood. Source of these receptors: a human donor in good health.

V gene TRBV7-9 combines with J gene TRBJ2-7; D gene unclear. CDR3 length: 16 residues. In germline, CDR1 is SEHNR, CDR2 FQNEAQ (reference sequence). V dropped 5 bases and J dropped 5 bases, with 22 bases sitting between them. The chain's CDR3 is CASSNTYRVFIDEQYF. In DNA, the CDR3 is TGTGCCAGCAGCAATACTTACCGGGTCTTTATCGACGAGCAGTACTTC.

A word on this clone: A read error is possible here, since a much larger clone lies one base away. The chain combines TRBV7-2 with TRBJ2-1, with D unresolved. The V gene's germline CDR1 is SGHTA and CDR2 FQGNSA. The CDR3 sequence is 11 residues long. V lost 1 base, J lost 7 bases, and 2 bases lay in between. CDR3 DNA: TGTGCCAGCAGCTTAGGTAATGAGCAGTTCTTC. Translation gives CASSLGNEQFF.

The chain carries TRBV7-9 and TRBJ2-3, with D possibly TRBD1 on 6 matching bases. The germline gives CDR1 SEHNR, CDR2 FQNEAQ (reference sequence). CDR3 length equals 12 residues. V dropped 5 bases and J dropped 6 bases, with 9 bases sitting between them. The CDR3 nucleotides are TGTGCCAGCAGCCAGGGGTTGGATACGCAGTATTTT. It codes for CASSQGLDTQYF.

The genes are TRBV18 and TRBJ1-2; possibly TRBD1 for D (5 bases). In germline, CDR1 is KGHSH, CDR2 LQKENI. V dropped 2 bases and J dropped 2 bases, with 6 bases sitting between them. The CDR3 runs to 13 residues. The CDR3 spells CASSPYRNYGYTF. The CDR3 bases are TGTGCCAGCTCACCATACAGGAACTATGGCTACACCTTC.

This chain links TRBV9 with TRBJ2-3; 11 nucleotides agree with TRBD1. V dropped 3 bases and J dropped 4; count of bases not matched to a gene: 7. CDR1 is SGDLS, CDR2 YYNGEE, per germline. The CDR3 extends over 16 amino acids. The CDR3 protein is CASSDGQGAASDTQYF. DNA for the CDR3: TGTGCCAGCAGCGACGGACAGGGGGCTGCTTCAGATACGCAGTATTTT.

V and J are TRBV2 and TRBJ2-4; D is unclear. In germline, CDR1 is SNHLY, CDR2 FYNNEI. The CDR3 runs 13 residues. Trimming removed 8 bases at V and 0 bases at J, with 8 bases between. The CDR3 spells CASGSPAKNIQYF. Written as DNA, the CDR3 is TGTGCCAGCGGCAGCCCAGCCAAAAACATTCAGTACTTC.

V gene TRBV27 combines with J gene TRBJ1-2; D remains ambiguous. The germline V and J ends were trimmed by 5 bases and 4 bases, with 11 bases remaining between them. Germline lookup yields CDR1 MNHEY and CDR2 SMNVEV (reference sequence). CDR3 length: 13 amino acids. DNA of the CDR3: TGTGCCAGCAGTCCGGGCCGGACCTATGGCTACACCTTC. Its protein product is CASSPGRTYGYTF.

The rearrangement joins TRBV7-6 to TRBJ1-5; 12 positions agree with TRBD1. The CDR3 covers 16 residues. CDR1 is SGHVS and CDR2 is FNYEAQ in the germline V gene. V lost 3 bases to trimming and J lost 5 bases; unmatched junction nucleotides: 5. CDR3 residues: CASSLGQGAWDQPQHF. CDR3 sequence (DNA): TGTGCCAGCAGCTTGGGACAGGGGGCTTGGGATCAGCCCCAGCATTTT.

The V gene is TRBV4-1, the J gene TRBJ1-5; 7 bases agree with TRBD1. Germline trimming cut 1 base from V and 8 bases from J; bases unmatched to any gene: 5. CDR3 length: 14 residues. Germline values: CDR1 MGHRA, CDR2 YSYEKL. The CDR3 nucleotides read TGCGCCAGCAGCCAAGTACAGGGGAACGAGCCCCAGCATTTT. This gives the protein CASSQVQGNEPQHF.

The chain has TRBV20-1 and TRBJ1-2; D is undetermined. CDR1 and CDR2 from the germline V gene are DFQATT and SNEGSKA (reference sequence). V shed 8 bases and J shed 1 base, with 5 bases lying between them. The CDR3 runs to 10 residues. The CDR3 region is CSILNYGYTF. The CDR3 coding sequence is TGCAGTATCCTTAACTATGGCTACACCTTC.

The chain has TRBV27 and TRBJ2-7; 9 bases are a match to TRBD1. The CDR3 runs to 14 residues. Trimming took 5 bases from V and 3 from J; bases not matched to a gene: 5. Germline V gene sequence: CDR1 MNHEY, CDR2 SMNVEV (reference sequence). CDR3 region: CASSTGQGLYEQYF. The DNA for the CDR3 is TGTGCCAGCAGTACGGGACAGGGACTCTACGAGCAGTACTTC.

This chain joins TRBV7-2 and TRBJ2-3, with D uncertain. Trimming cost V 5 bases and J 5 bases, with 8 bases left between them. This CDR3 contains 12 residues. The germline CDR1 and CDR2 sequences are SGHTA and FQGNSA. The CDR3 loop is CASSPGLDTQYF. The DNA of the CDR3 is TGTGCCAGCAGCCCTGGGTTAGATACGCAGTATTTT.

The rearrangement joins TRBV5-1 to TRBJ2-1; 9 bases agree with TRBD1. There are 16 residues in the CDR3. The germline gives CDR1 SGHRS, CDR2 YFSETQ. V lost 0 bases, J lost 1 base, and 2 bases stayed unmatched. CDR3 protein: CASSLAGTGSYNEQFF. The CDR3, as DNA: TGCGCCAGCAGCTTGGCTGGGACAGGGTCCTACAATGAGCAGTTCTTC.

The V call is TRBV11-1, the J call TRBJ1-2; D gene uncertain. Germline loops: CDR1 SGHAT, CDR2 FQDESV (reference sequence). The CDR3 is 14 residues long. V lost 3 bases and J 0 bases, leaving 8 bases between the germline ends. The CDR3 is CASSLAPTNYGYTF. The CDR3 region has the DNA TGTGCCAGCAGCTTGGCACCGACTAACTATGGCTACACCTTC. Together with reference TRBV11-1 and TRBJ1-2, the CDR3 gives the full variable domain: EAEVAQSPRYKITEKSQAVAFWCDPISGHATLYWYRQILGQGPELLVQFQDESVVDDSQLPKDRFSAERLKGVDSTLKIQPAELGDSAMYLCASSLAPTNYGYTFGSGTRLTVV.

There are a few counts of this clone. The V gene is TRBV29-1, the J gene TRBJ2-7, with 12 bases matching TRBD2. V was clipped by 1 base and J by 3 bases; unmatched bases: 4. The CDR3 spans 15 residues. Germline CDR1 and CDR2: SQVTM and ANQGSEA. The CDR3 DNA follows: TGCAGCGTTGAAGCTAGCGGGGGGGGCCACTACGAGCAGTACTTC. Translated, it gives CSVEASGGGHYEQYF.

Comments on this clone: One end of the junction does not line up with germline, which may come from a read error. This same CDR3 is encoded by further DNA sequences in the sample. The chain joins TRBV7-7 to TRBJ2-5, with 11 bases lining up with TRBD2. The V gene's germline CDR1 is SSHAT and CDR2 FNYEAQ (reference sequence). This CDR3 is 16 amino acids long. The CDR3 loop reads CASSLSGTSGGETQYF. DNA for the CDR3: TGTGCTAGCAGCTTGTCGGGGACTAGCGGCGGAGAGACCCAGTACTTC.